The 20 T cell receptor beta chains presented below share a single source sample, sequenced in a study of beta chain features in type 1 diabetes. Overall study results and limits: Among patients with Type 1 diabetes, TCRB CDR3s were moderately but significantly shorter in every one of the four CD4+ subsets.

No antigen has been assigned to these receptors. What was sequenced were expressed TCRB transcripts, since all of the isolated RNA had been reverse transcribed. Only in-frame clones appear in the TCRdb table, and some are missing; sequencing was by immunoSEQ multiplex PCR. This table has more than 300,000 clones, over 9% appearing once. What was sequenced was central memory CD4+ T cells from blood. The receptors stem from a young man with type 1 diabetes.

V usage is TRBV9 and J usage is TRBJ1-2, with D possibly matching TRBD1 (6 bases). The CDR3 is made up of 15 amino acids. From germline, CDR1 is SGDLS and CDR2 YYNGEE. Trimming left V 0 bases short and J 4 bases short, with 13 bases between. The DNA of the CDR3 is TGTGCCAGCAGCGTAGGGACCCAGGGGAGCTATGGCTACACCTTC. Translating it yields CASSVGTQGSYGYTF.

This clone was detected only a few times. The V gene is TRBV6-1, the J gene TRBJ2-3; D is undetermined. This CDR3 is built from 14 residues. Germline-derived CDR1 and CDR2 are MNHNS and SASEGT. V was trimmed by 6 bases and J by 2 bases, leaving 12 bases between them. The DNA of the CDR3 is TGTGCCAGCAGCCTGGACGGCACCACAGATACGCAGTATTTT. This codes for CASSLDGTTDTQYF.

The CDR3 here is CASSPHNADANTGELFF. DNA of the CDR3: TGTGCCAGCAGCCCCCATAACGCTGACGCGAACACCGGGGAGCTGTTTTTT. The rearrangement joins TRBV9 to TRBJ2-2; D ambiguous. Germline CDR1 SGDLS, CDR2 YYNGEE. The length of the CDR3 is 17 residues. Deletions cut 4 bases from V and 0 bases from J, with 16 bases between. The full variable domain, with the rest looked up from reference TRBV9 and TRBJ2-2, is DSGVTQTPKHLITATGQRVTLRCSPRSGDLSVYWYQQSLDQGLQFLIQYYNGEERAKGNILERFSAQQFPDLHSELNLSSLELGDSALYFCASSPHNADANTGELFFGEGSRLTVL.

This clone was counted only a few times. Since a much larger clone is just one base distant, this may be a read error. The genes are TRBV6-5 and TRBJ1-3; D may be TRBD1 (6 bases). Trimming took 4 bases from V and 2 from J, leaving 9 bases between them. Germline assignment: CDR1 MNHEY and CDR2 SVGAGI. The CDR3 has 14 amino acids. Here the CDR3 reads CASSSTGTGNTIYF. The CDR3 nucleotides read TGTGCCAGCAGTTCAACAGGGACTGGAAACACCATATATTTT.

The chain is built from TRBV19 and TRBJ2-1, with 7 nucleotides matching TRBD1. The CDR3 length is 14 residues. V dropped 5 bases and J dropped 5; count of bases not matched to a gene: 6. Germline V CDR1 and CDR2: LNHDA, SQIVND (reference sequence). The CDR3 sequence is CASSLTGSHNEQFF. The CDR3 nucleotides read TGTGCCAGTAGTCTGACAGGGTCCCACAATGAGCAGTTCTTC.

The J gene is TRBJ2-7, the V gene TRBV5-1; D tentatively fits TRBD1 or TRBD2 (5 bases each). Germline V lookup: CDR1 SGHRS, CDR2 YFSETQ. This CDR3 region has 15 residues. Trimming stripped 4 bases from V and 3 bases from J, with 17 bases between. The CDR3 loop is CASSTGTQSLYEQYF. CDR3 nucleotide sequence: TGCGCCAGCAGCACCGGGACCCAATCCCTCTACGAGCAGTACTTC.

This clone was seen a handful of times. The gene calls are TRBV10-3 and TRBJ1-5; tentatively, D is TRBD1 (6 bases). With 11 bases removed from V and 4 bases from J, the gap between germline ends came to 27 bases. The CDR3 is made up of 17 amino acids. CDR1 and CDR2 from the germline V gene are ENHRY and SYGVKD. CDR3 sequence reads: CASEMGVGGTGNQPQHF. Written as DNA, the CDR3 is TGTGCCTCGGAGATGGGAGTGGGGGGCACGGGGAATCAGCCCCAGCATTTT.

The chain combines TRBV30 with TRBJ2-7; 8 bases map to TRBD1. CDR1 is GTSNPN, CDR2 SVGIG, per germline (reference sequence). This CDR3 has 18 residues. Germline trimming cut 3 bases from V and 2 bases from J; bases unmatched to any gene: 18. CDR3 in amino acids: CAWRSRDRLSAGAYEQYF. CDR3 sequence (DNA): TGTGCCTGGAGGTCCCGGGACAGGCTCTCGGCGGGCGCCTACGAGCAGTACTTC.

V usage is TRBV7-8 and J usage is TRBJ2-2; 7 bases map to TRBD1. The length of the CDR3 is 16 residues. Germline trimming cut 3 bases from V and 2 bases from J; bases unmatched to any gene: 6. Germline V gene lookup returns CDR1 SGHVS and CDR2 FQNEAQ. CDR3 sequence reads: CASSFRAGGNTGELFF. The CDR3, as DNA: TGTGCCAGCAGCTTCCGGGCAGGGGGTAACACCGGGGAGCTGTTTTTT.

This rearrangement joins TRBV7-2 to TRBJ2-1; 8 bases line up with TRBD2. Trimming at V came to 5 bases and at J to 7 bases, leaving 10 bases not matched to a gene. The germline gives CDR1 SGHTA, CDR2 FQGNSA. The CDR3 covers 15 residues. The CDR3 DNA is TGTGCCAGCAGCCGGTCGGGCGGGAGGAAGAATGAGCAGTTCTTC. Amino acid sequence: CASSRSGGRKNEQFF.

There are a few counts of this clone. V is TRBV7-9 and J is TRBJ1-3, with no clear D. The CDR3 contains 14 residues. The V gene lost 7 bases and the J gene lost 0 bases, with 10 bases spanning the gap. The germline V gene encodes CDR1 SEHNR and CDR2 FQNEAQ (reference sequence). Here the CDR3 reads CASTLGLSGNTIYF. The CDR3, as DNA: TGTGCCAGCACCTTGGGCCTCTCTGGAAACACCATATATTTT.

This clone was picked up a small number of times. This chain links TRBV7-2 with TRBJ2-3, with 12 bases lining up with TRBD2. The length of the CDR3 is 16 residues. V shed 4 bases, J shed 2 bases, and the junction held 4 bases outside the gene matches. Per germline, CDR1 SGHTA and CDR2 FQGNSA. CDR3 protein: CASSSWTSGITDTQYF. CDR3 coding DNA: TGTGCCAGCAGCTCGTGGACTAGCGGGATCACAGATACGCAGTATTTT.

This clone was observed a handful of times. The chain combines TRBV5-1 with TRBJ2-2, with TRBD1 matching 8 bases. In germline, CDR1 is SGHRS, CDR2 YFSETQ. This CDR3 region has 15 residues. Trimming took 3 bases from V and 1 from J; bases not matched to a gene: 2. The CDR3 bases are TGCGCCAGCAGCTACGGGACAGGGAACACCGGGGAGCTGTTTTTT. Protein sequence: CASSYGTGNTGELFF.

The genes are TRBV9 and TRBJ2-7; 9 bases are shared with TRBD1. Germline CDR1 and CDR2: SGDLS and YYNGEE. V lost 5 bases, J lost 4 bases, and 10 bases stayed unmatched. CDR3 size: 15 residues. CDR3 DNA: TGTGCCAGCAGTGCTGGACAGGGGTTGTCGTACGAGCAGTACTTC. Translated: CASSAGQGLSYEQYF. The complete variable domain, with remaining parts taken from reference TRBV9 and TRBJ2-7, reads DSGVTQTPKHLITATGQRVTLRCSPRSGDLSVYWYQQSLDQGLQFLIQYYNGEERAKGNILERFSAQQFPDLHSELNLSSLELGDSALYFCASSAGQGLSYEQYFGPGTRLTVT.

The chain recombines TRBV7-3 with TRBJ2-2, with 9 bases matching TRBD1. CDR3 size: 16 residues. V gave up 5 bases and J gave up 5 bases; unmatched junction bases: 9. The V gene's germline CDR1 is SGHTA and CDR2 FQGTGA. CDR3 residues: CASSVQPGQGTGELFF. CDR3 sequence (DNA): TGTGCCAGCAGCGTTCAACCGGGACAGGGAACCGGGGAGCTGTTTTTT.

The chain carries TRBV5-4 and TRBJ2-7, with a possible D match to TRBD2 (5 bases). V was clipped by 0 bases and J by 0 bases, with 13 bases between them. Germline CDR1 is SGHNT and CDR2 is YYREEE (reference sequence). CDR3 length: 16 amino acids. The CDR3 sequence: CASSLDGSFTSYEQYF. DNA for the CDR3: TGTGCCAGCAGCTTGGATGGGAGCTTCACCTCCTACGAGCAGTACTTC.

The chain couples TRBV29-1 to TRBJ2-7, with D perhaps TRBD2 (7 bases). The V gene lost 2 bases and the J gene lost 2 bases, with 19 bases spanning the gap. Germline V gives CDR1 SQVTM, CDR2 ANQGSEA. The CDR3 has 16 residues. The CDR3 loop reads CSVESPRGSGAYEQYF. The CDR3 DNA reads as TGCAGCGTTGAATCCCCTAGGGGGAGCGGGGCCTACGAGCAGTACTTC.

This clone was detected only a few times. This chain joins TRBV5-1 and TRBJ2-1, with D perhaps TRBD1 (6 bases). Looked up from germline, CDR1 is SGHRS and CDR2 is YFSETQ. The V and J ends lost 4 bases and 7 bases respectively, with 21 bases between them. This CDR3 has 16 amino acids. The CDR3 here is CASSHISQQGWNEQFF. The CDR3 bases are TGCGCCAGCAGCCACATAAGCCAGCAGGGGTGGAATGAGCAGTTCTTC.

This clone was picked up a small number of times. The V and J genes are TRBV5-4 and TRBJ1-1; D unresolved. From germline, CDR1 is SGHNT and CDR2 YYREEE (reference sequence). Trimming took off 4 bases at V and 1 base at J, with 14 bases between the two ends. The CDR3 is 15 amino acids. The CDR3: CASSQDPGPNTEAFF. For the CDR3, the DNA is TGTGCCAGCAGCCAAGATCCCGGACCGAACACTGAAGCTTTCTTT.

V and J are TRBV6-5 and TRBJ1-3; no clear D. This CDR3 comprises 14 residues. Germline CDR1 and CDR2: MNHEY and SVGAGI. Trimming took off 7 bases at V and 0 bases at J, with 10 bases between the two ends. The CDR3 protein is CASTSWDSGNTIYF. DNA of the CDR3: TGTGCCAGCACCTCCTGGGACTCTGGAAACACCATATATTTT.